The entry below gives a single TCR beta chain sequence along with its context. In the authors' workflow: It was from reference gene primer amplification that nucleated cell counts were estimated. Produced via immunoSEQ multiplex PCR; TCRdb's table is partial and in-frame only. V, J and clone size are those of that table, while D and trimming were read from the DNA. This sample has 45,000 to 65,000 clones, with roughly 91% found just once. These data belong to a study of blood T cell repertoires in COVID-19. Study details: There were acute and convalescent COVID-19 samples, and they came from the United States, Italy and Spain. PBMCs, B-cell-depleted T cells, or T cells provided the cDNA or gDNA that made up the material.

Between the trimmed V and J ends, which lost 5 bases and 4 bases, there was a span of 17 bases. The CDR3 consists of 15 residues. CDR1 and CDR2 (germline): LNHDA, SQIVND (reference sequence). Sequenced input: peripheral blood. This clonotype was obtained from a human donor in a cohort sampled during active COVID-19. The J gene is TRBJ1-2, the V gene TRBV19, with D unclear. CDR3 sequence (DNA): TGTGCCAGTAGTGGACGGGGAGGTGAACGCTATGGCTACACCTTC. Residues: CASSGRGGERYGYTF.